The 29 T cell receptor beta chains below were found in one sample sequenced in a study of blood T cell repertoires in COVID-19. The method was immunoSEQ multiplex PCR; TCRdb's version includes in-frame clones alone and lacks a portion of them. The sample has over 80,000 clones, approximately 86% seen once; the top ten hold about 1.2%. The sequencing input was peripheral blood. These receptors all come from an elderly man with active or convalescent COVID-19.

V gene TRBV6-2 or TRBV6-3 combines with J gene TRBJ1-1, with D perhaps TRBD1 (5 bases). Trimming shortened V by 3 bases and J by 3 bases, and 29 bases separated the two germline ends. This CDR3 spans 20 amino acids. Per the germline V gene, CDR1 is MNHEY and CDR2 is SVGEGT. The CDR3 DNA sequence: TGTGCCAGCAGTTATGTGGCGGGGGGGATCTCCAAGTCACCTTACACTGAAGCTTTCTTT. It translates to CASSYVAGGISKSPYTEAFF.

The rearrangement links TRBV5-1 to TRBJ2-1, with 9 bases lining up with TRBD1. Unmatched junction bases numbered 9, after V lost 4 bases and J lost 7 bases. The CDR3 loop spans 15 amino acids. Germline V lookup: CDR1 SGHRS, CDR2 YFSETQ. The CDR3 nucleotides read TGCGCCAGCAGCGCATGGACAGGGGCGGGAAATGAGCAGTTCTTC. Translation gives CASSAWTGAGNEQFF.

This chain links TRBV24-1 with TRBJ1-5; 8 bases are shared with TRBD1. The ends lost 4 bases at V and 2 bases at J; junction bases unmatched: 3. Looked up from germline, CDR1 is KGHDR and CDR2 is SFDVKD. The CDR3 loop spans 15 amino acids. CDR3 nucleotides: TGTGCCACCAGTGAAACAGGGGGAGGCAATCAGCCCCAGCATTTT. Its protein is CATSETGGGNQPQHF.

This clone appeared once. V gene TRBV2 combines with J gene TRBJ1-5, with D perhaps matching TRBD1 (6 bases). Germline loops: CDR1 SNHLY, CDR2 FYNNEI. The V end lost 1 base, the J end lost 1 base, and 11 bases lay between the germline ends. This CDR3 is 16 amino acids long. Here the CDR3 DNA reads TGTGCCAGCAGTGAAGAGGGGACAAAAAGCAATCAGCCCCAGCATTTT. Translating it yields CASSEEGTKSNQPQHF.

CDR3 nucleotides: TGCGCCAGCAGCCAAGAGCGGGTGGCGAGGCTGAACACCGGGGAGCTGTTTTTT. Translated, it gives CASSQERVARLNTGELFF. The gene calls are TRBV4-3 and TRBJ2-2, with a tentative D call TRBD2 (5 bases). Germline CDR1 reads LGHNA; CDR2 reads YSLEER. The CDR3 consists of 18 residues. The germline V and J ends were trimmed by 0 bases and 1 base, with 15 bases remaining between them.

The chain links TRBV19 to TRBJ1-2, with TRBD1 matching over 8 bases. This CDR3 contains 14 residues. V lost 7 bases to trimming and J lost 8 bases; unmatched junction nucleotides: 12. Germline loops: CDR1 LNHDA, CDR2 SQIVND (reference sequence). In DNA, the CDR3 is TGTGCCAGTAACTCCGGACAGGGTGGGAGCGGCTACACCTTC. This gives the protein CASNSGQGGSGYTF. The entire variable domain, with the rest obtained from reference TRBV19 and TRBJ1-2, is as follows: DGGITQSPKYLFRKEGQNVTLSCEQNLNHDAMYWYRQDPGQGLRLIYYSQIVNDFQKGDIAEGYSVSREKKESFPLTVTSAQKNPTAFYLCASNSGQGGSGYTFGSGTRLTVV.

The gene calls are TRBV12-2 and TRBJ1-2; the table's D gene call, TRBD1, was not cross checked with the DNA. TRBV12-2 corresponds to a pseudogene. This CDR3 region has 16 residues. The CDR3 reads CASRPGDRDSDYGYTF. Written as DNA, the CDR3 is TGTGCAAGTCGCCCCGGGGACCGGGACAGCGACTATGGCTACACCTTC.

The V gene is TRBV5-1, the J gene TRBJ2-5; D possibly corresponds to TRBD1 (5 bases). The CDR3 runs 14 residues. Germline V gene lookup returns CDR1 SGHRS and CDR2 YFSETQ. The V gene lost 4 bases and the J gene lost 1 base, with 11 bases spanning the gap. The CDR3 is CASSPGHGQETQYF. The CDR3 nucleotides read TGCGCCAGCAGCCCCGGACATGGCCAAGAGACCCAGTACTTC.

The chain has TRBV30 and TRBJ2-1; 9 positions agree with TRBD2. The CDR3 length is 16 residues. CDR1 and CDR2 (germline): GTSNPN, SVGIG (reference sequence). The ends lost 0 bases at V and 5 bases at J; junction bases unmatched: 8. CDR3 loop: CAWSVRRTSVDNEQFF. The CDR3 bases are TGTGCCTGGAGTGTAAGAAGGACTAGCGTGGACAATGAGCAGTTCTTC.

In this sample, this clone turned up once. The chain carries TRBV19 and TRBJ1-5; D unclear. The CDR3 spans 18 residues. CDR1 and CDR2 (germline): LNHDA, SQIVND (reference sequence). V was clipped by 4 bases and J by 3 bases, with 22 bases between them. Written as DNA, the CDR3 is TGTGCCAGTAGTAGCCCCAGGAAAAGTCTGGGTCTCAATCAGCCCCAGCATTTT. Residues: CASSSPRKSLGLNQPQHF.

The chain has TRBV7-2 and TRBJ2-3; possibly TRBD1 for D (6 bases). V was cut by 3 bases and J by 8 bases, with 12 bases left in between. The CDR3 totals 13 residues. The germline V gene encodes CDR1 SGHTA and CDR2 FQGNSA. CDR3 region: CASSLVQGGTQYF. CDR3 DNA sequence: TGTGCCAGCAGCTTGGTACAGGGCGGTACGCAGTATTTT. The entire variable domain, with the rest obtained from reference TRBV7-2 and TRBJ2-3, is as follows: GAGVSQSPSNKVTEKGKDVELRCDPISGHTALYWYRQSLGQGLEFLIYFQGNSAPDKSGLPSDRFSAERTGGSVSTLTIQRTQQEDSAVYLCASSLVQGGTQYFGPGTRLTVL.

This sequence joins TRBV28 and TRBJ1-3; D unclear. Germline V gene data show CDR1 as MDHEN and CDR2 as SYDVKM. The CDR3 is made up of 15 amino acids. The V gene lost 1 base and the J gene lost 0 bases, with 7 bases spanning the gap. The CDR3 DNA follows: TGTGCCAGCAGTTTATCGGTCCGCTCTGGAAACACCATATATTTT. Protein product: CASSLSVRSGNTIYF.

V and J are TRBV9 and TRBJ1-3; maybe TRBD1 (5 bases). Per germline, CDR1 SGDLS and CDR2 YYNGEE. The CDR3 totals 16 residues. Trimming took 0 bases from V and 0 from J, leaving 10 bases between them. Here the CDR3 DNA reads TGTGCCAGCAGCGTAGGCGGGGGGAACTCTGGAAACACCATATATTTT. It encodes CASSVGGGNSGNTIYF.

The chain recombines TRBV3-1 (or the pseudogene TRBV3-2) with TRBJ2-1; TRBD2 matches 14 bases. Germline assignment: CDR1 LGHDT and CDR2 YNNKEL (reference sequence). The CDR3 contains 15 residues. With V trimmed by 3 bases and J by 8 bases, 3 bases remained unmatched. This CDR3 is CASSHPGLAGDEQFF. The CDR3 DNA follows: TGTGCCAGCAGCCATCCGGGACTAGCGGGAGATGAGCAGTTCTTC.

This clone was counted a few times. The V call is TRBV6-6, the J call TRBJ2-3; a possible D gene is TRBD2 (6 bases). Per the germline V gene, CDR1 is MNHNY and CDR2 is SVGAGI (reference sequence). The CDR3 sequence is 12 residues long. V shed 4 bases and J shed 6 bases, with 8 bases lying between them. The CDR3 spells CASSWDWDTQYF. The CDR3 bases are TGTGCCAGCAGTTGGGACTGGGATACGCAGTATTTT.

The CDR3 sequence: CASSRIGTGTNTEAFF. Written as DNA, the CDR3 is TGTGCCAGCAGCCGGATTGGGACAGGGACTAACACTGAAGCTTTCTTT. The chain has TRBV14 and TRBJ1-1; TRBD1 aligns across 9 bases. The CDR3 loop spans 16 amino acids. The germline V gene has CDR1 SGHDN and CDR2 FVKESK. V dropped 4 bases and J dropped 2; count of bases not matched to a gene: 8.

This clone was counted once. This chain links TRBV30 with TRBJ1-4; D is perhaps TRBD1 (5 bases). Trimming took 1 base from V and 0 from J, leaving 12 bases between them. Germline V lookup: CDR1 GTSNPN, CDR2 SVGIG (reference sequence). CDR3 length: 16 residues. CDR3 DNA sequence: TGTGCCTGGAGTGGGAGGCGGGACTCAACTAATGAAAAACTGTTTTTT. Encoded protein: CAWSGRRDSTNEKLFF.

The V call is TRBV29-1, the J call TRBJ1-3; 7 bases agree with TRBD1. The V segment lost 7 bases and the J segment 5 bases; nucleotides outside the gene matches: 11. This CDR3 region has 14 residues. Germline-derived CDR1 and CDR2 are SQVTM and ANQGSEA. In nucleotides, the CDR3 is TGCAGCGCCGGTGACCGGGACAGAAGAAACACCATATATTTT. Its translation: CSAGDRDRRNTIYF.

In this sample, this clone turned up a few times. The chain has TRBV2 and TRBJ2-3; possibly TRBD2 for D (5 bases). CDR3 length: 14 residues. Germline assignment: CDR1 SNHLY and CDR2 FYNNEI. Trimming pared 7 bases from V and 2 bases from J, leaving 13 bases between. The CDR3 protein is CASIVERHTDTQYF. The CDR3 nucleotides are TGTGCCAGCATCGTCGAGCGGCACACAGATACGCAGTATTTT.

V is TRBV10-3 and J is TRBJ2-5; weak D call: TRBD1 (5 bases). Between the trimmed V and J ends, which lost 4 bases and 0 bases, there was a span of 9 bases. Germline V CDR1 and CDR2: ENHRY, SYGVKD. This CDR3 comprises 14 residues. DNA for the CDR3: TGTGCCATCAGTGGTGGGGCATACCAAGAGACCCAGTACTTC. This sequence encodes CAISGGAYQETQYF.

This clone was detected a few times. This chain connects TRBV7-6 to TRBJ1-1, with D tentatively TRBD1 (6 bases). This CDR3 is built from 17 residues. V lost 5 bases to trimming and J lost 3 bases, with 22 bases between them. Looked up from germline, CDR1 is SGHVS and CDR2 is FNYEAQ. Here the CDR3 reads CASSPTPGQRGDTEAFF. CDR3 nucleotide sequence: TGTGCCAGCAGCCCAACCCCAGGACAGCGGGGGGACACTGAAGCTTTCTTT.

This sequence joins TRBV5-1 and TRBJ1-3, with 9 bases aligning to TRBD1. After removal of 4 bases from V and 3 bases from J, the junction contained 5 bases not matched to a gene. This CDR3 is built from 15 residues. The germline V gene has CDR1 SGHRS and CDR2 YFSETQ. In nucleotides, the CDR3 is TGCGCCAGCAGCCCGGGACAGGGTGGTGGAAACACCATATATTTT. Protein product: CASSPGQGGGNTIYF.

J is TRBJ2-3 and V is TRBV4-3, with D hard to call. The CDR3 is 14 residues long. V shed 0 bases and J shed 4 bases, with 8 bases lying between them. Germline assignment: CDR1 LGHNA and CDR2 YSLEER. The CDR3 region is CASSQDLVADTQYF. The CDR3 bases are TGCGCCAGCAGCCAAGACCTAGTCGCAGATACGCAGTATTTT.

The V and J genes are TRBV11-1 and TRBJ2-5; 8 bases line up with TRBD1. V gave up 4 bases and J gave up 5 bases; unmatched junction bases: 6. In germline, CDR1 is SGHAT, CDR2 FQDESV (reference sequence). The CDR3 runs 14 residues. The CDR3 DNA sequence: TGTGCCAGCAGCTCGCAGGGGGCGGGGGAGACCCAGTACTTC. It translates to CASSSQGAGETQYF.

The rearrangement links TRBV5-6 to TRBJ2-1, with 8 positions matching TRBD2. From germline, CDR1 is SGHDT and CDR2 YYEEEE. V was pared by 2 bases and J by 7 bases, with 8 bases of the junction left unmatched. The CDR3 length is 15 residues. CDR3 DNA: TGTGCCAGCAGCTTCGGTAGCGGGATCTATAATGAGCAGTTCTTC. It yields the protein CASSFGSGIYNEQFF. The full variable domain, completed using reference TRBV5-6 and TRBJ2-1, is DAGVTQSPTHLIKTRGQQVTLRCSPKSGHDTVSWYQQALGQGPQFIFQYYEEEERQRGNFPDRFSGHQFPNYSSELNVNALLLGDSALYLCASSFGSGIYNEQFFGPGTRLTVL.

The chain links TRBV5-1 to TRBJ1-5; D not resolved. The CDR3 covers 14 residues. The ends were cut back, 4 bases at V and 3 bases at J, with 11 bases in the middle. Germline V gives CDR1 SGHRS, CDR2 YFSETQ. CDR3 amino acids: CASSPAGSNQPQHF. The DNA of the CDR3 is TGCGCCAGCAGCCCGGCGGGGTCCAATCAGCCCCAGCATTTT.

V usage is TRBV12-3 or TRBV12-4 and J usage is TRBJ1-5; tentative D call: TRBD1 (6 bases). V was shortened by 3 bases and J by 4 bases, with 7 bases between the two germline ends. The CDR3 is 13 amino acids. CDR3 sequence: CASSLTGNQPQHF. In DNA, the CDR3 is TGTGCCAGCAGTTTGACAGGAAATCAGCCCCAGCATTTT.

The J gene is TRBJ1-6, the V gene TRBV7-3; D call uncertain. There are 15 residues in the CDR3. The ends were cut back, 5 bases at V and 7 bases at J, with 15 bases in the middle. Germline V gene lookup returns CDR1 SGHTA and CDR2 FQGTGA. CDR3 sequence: CASSRGSPLNSPLHF. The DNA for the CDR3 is TGTGCCAGCAGCCGAGGATCCCCTCTGAATTCACCCCTCCACTTT. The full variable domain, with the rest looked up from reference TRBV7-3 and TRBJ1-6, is GAGVSQTPSNKVTEKGKYVELRCDPISGHTALYWYRQSLGQGPEFLIYFQGTGAADDSGLPNDRFFAVRPEGSVSTLKIQRTERGDSAVYLCASSRGSPLNSPLHFGNGTRLTVT.

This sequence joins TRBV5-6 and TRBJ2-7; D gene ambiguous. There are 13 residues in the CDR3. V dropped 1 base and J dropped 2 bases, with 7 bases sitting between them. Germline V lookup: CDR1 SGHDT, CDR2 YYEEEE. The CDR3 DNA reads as TGTGCCAGCAGCTTGACAGTACCCTACGAGCAGTACTTC. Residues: CASSLTVPYEQYF.